These 30 T cell receptor beta chains came from one sample sequenced in a study of blood T cell repertoires in COVID-19. Clones were read by immunoSEQ multiplex PCR, and TCRdb kept only the in-frame ones, dropping some. The sample includes approximately 200,000 clones, around four fifths of them seen just once. The sequenced sample consisted of peripheral blood. All receptors come from an elderly woman with COVID-19, enrolled during active disease.

The rearrangement links TRBV5-1 to TRBJ2-1, with a tentative D call TRBD2 (6 bases). Between the trimmed V and J ends, which lost 0 bases and 9 bases, there was a span of 19 bases. CDR3 length: 16 residues. Germline V lookup: CDR1 SGHRS, CDR2 YFSETQ. The CDR3 nucleotides read TGCGCCAGCAGCTTGGCTGCGACTAGTTTCGCGGCTGAGCAGTTCTTC. Protein: CASSLAATSFAAEQFF. Drawing the rest from reference TRBV5-1 and TRBJ2-1, the complete variable domain is KAGVTQTPRYLIKTRGQQVTLSCSPISGHRSVSWYQQTPGQGLQFLFEYFSETQRNKGNFPGRFSGRQFSNSRSEMNVSTLELGDSALYLCASSLAATSFAAEQFFGPGTRLTVL.

V is TRBV7-9 and J is TRBJ1-3; 9 nucleotides align to TRBD1. The CDR3 covers 15 residues. V trimming: 6 bases; J trimming: 3 bases; junction bases outside the gene matches: 6. Germline V gives CDR1 SEHNR, CDR2 FQNEAQ (reference sequence). The CDR3 region is CASSPGQGLGNTIYF. CDR3 nucleotide sequence: TGTGCCAGCAGTCCGGGACAGGGCCTTGGAAACACCATATATTTT.

The CDR3 DNA is TGTGCCAGCAGCCAAGGCAAGCGTGTCGCTTTCTTT. As protein: CASSQGKRVAFF. V usage is TRBV3-1 (or the pseudogene TRBV3-2) and J usage is TRBJ1-1; no clear D gene. The V end lost 1 base, the J end lost 11 bases, and 11 bases lay between the germline ends. The CDR3 consists of 12 residues. Germline V gives CDR1 LGHDT, CDR2 YNNKEL (reference sequence).

As regards this clone: One end of the junction does not line up with germline, which may come from a read error. This chain links TRBV11-2 with TRBJ2-5, with D possibly being TRBD2 (7 bases). There are 13 residues in the CDR3. The germline V gene has CDR1 SGHAT and CDR2 FQNNGV. The CDR3 coding sequence is TGTGCCAGCGACGCCTCCAGGGGTGGGGGGGCGCACTTC. It translates to CASDASRGGGAHF.

The rearrangement links TRBV6-1 to TRBJ1-2; TRBD1 matches at 7 bases. Germline CDR1 and CDR2: MNHNS and SASEGT. The CDR3 consists of 13 residues. J lost 7 bases, V lost 3 bases, and 5 bases had no gene match. In nucleotides, the CDR3 is TGTGCCAGCAGTGAGACAGGGAATTTTGGCTACACCTTC. This gives the protein CASSETGNFGYTF.

The CDR3 spells CASTLTGELFF. DNA of the CDR3: TGTGCCAGCACCTTAACCGGGGAGCTGTTTTTT. The chain combines TRBV12-3 or TRBV12-4 with TRBJ2-2; D call uncertain. Trimming cost V 7 bases and J 5 bases, with 5 bases left between them. The CDR3 runs to 11 residues.

The chain carries TRBV18 and TRBJ1-1, with D perhaps TRBD1 (6 bases). In germline, CDR1 is KGHSH, CDR2 LQKENI. The CDR3 has 16 amino acids. Trimming took 4 bases from V and 1 from J, leaving 16 bases between them. Here the CDR3 reads CASSRSLVGQNTEAFF. The CDR3 DNA reads as TGTGCCAGCTCACGCTCTCTTGTGGGACAGAACACTGAAGCTTTCTTT.

The chain uses TRBV9 and TRBJ1-5; a possible D gene is TRBD1 (5 bases). V was clipped by 10 bases and J by 3 bases, with 17 bases between them. Germline CDR1 is SGDLS and CDR2 is YYNGEE. CDR3 size: 14 residues. The CDR3 protein is CAQIYQGLNQPQHF. DNA of the CDR3: TGTGCCCAGATATACCAGGGCCTCAATCAGCCCCAGCATTTT.

The rearrangement joins TRBV24-1 to TRBJ1-2; D is uncertain. The ends were cut back, 5 bases at V and 0 bases at J, with 6 bases in the middle. Germline CDR1 KGHDR, CDR2 SFDVKD. The CDR3 runs to 13 residues. CDR3 nucleotides: TGTGCCACCAGTGTTACGGCTAACTATGGCTACACCTTC. It translates to CATSVTANYGYTF.

This chain links TRBV15 with TRBJ2-1, with 8 positions matching TRBD2. CDR3 length: 14 amino acids. J was trimmed by 7 bases and V by 0 bases; bases with no gene match: 2. CDR1 is LNHNV and CDR2 is YYDKDF in the germline V gene (reference sequence). CDR3 loop: CATSRDGGENEQFF. The CDR3 DNA follows: TGTGCCACCAGCAGAGACGGGGGGGAAAATGAGCAGTTCTTC.

The chain joins TRBV6-1 to TRBJ1-3, with unresolved D. The CDR3 is 15 amino acids. In germline, CDR1 is MNHNS, CDR2 SASEGT. The germline V and J ends were trimmed by 6 bases and 0 bases, with 12 bases remaining between them. CDR3: CASSQQSTSGNTIYF. The CDR3 DNA sequence: TGTGCCAGCAGCCAACAATCCACCTCTGGAAACACCATATATTTT.

The J gene is TRBJ1-1, the V gene TRBV6-2 or TRBV6-3; D not resolved. The V and J ends lost 0 bases and 8 bases respectively, with 10 bases between them. Germline-derived CDR1 and CDR2 are MNHEY and SVGEGT. This CDR3 has 13 amino acids. CDR3 DNA sequence: TGTGCCAGCAGTTACTCTGTCAGTCCGGAAGCTTTCTTT. Translating it yields CASSYSVSPEAFF.

The chain uses TRBV5-1 and TRBJ1-2, with 8 bases matching TRBD1. Germline loops: CDR1 SGHRS, CDR2 YFSETQ. V was clipped by 4 bases and J by 0 bases; unmatched bases: 2. This CDR3 spans 14 amino acids. CDR3 amino acids: CASSPGQANYGYTF. Here the CDR3 DNA reads TGCGCCAGCAGCCCGGGACAGGCTAACTATGGCTACACCTTC.

This clone has only a few counts. The genes are TRBV6-5 and TRBJ1-1, with D uncertain. Germline lookup yields CDR1 MNHEY and CDR2 SVGAGI. V lost 2 bases and J lost 3, with 7 bases in between. There are 13 residues in the CDR3. CDR3 coding DNA: TGTGCCAGCAGTTACGGGCGACACACTGAAGCTTTCTTT. Its protein is CASSYGRHTEAFF.

V gene TRBV27 combines with J gene TRBJ1-6, with D perhaps TRBD1 (6 bases). The CDR3 has 16 residues. The ends were cut back, 6 bases at V and 10 bases at J, with 22 bases in the middle. Germline loops: CDR1 MNHEY, CDR2 SMNVEV (reference sequence). CDR3 nucleotide sequence: TGTGCCAGCAGCCGACGGGTGGGGGCTGAGGGATCACCCCTCCACTTT. This sequence encodes CASSRRVGAEGSPLHF.

CDR3 sequence: CASSDRGRSYTEAFF. CDR3 DNA sequence: TGTGCCAGCAGTGATAGGGGCAGGTCATACACTGAAGCTTTCTTT. This chain joins TRBV25-1 and TRBJ1-1; possible D gene TRBD1, 5 bases. The V gene's germline CDR1 is MGHDK and CDR2 SYGVNS. V shed 3 bases and J shed 3 bases, with 14 bases lying between them. The CDR3 extends over 15 amino acids.

This chain connects TRBV6-5 to TRBJ2-7; 9 nucleotides agree with TRBD1. CDR1 is MNHEY and CDR2 is SVGAGI in the germline V gene. V shed 4 bases and J 7 bases; nucleotides not matched to a gene: 8. This CDR3 is 14 amino acids long. This CDR3 reads CASSSTGGAREQYF. CDR3 bases: TGTGCCAGCAGTTCCACAGGGGGCGCGAGGGAGCAGTACTTC.

There are a few counts of this clone. J is TRBJ1-2 and V is TRBV7-2; D may be TRBD1 (6 bases). CDR3 length: 15 residues. V lost 5 bases, J lost 8 bases, and 21 bases lay in between. Germline loops: CDR1 SGHTA, CDR2 FQGNSA. CDR3 loop: CASSAATDRFGGYTF. CDR3 DNA sequence: TGTGCCAGCAGCGCAGCAACCGACAGGTTCGGGGGCTACACCTTC.

The V and J genes are TRBV18 and TRBJ1-1; D ambiguous. The ends were cut back, 0 bases at V and 2 bases at J, with 7 bases in the middle. Germline-derived CDR1 and CDR2 are KGHSH and LQKENI. This CDR3 contains 14 residues. CDR3 nucleotide sequence: TGTGCCAGCTCACCACCGTACAGCAACACTGAAGCTTTCTTT. Translated: CASSPPYSNTEAFF.

This chain joins TRBV3-1 (or the pseudogene TRBV3-2) and TRBJ1-5; 7 bases match TRBD1. Germline V gives CDR1 LGHDT, CDR2 YNNKEL (reference sequence). The CDR3 is made up of 14 amino acids. V trimming: 2 bases; J trimming: 4 bases; junction bases outside the gene matches: 2. CDR3 residues: CASSQRQGNQPQHF. The CDR3 coding sequence is TGTGCCAGCAGCCAAAGACAGGGAAATCAGCCCCAGCATTTT.

This clone came up once. The chain links TRBV9 to TRBJ1-6; TRBD1 matches 7 bases. From germline, CDR1 is SGDLS and CDR2 YYNGEE. Losses at the gene ends were 3 bases for V and 0 bases for J; bases not matched to a gene: 9. The CDR3 is made up of 18 amino acids. The CDR3 DNA is TGTGCCAGCAGCGCGCGGGACAGACTAAGCTCCTATAATTCACCCCTCCACTTT. Its translation: CASSARDRLSSYNSPLHF.

J is TRBJ1-5 and V is TRBV7-2; 7 nucleotides line up with TRBD1. CDR1 is SGHTA, CDR2 FQGNSA, per germline. V shed 3 bases, J shed 2 bases, and the junction held 1 base outside the gene matches. This CDR3 region has 14 residues. CDR3 DNA sequence: TGTGCCAGCAGCTTGGGGACAGGCAATCAGCCCCAGCATTTT. Residues: CASSLGTGNQPQHF.

The sample holds a few counts of this clone. The chain recombines TRBV4-2 with TRBJ1-1; D is uncertain. V was pared by 3 bases and J by 1 base, with 12 bases between. The CDR3 has 15 residues. The V gene's germline CDR1 is LGHNA and CDR2 YNFKEQ. CDR3 sequence: CASSQEIDPNTEAFF. Here the CDR3 DNA reads TGTGCCAGCAGCCAGGAGATAGATCCGAACACTGAAGCTTTCTTT.

CDR3 protein: CAISESLGRASNQPQHF. CDR3 in DNA: TGTGCCATCAGTGAGTCTCTAGGCAGAGCCTCCAATCAGCCCCAGCATTTT. The V call is TRBV10-3, the J call TRBJ1-5; D call uncertain. Trimming shortened V by 0 bases and J by 3 bases, and 15 bases separated the two germline ends. Germline V lookup: CDR1 ENHRY, CDR2 SYGVKD. This CDR3 is 17 amino acids long.

The DNA for the CDR3 is TGTGCCAGCAGTGAAGGGCGGGGGGACCCGATAGTC. This encodes CASSEGRGDPIV. The genes are TRBV6-1 and TRBJ2-7; 8 bases align to TRBD2. Germline V gene sequence: CDR1 MNHNS, CDR2 SASEGT. This CDR3 is built from 12 residues.

This chain links TRBV6-5 with TRBJ2-7, with D possibly TRBD1 on 6 matching bases. The CDR3 consists of 12 residues. Trimming removed 0 bases at V and 7 bases at J, with 7 bases between. Germline lookup yields CDR1 MNHEY and CDR2 SVGAGI. The CDR3 sequence: CASSYSTGEQYF. CDR3 sequence (DNA): TGTGCCAGCAGTTACTCTACAGGGGAGCAGTACTTC.

The count of this clone is one. The V and J genes are TRBV15 and TRBJ2-3, with 7 bases fitting TRBD2. This CDR3 contains 16 residues. V lost 0 bases, J lost 1 base, and 4 bases stayed unmatched. Germline V gene lookup returns CDR1 LNHNV and CDR2 YYDKDF (reference sequence). DNA of the CDR3: TGTGCCACCAGCAGAGATTGGGCGGGGGGCACAGATACGCAGTATTTT. Encoded protein: CATSRDWAGGTDTQYF.

Only a few counts were recorded for this clone. This chain connects TRBV6-2 or TRBV6-3 to TRBJ1-5; D is undetermined. V lost 5 bases and J 0 bases, leaving 11 bases between the germline ends. The germline CDR1 and CDR2 sequences are MNHEY and SVGEGT. This CDR3 is 15 amino acids long. The CDR3 DNA follows: TGTGCCAGCAGTGCGCGGAGAGATAGCAATCAGCCCCAGCATTTT. Its protein is CASSARRDSNQPQHF.

The chain joins TRBV5-1 to TRBJ2-5; D is unclear. Germline loops: CDR1 SGHRS, CDR2 YFSETQ. Trimming left V 1 base short and J 2 bases short, with 12 bases between. The CDR3 consists of 15 residues. The CDR3 region is CASSLIPGEQETQYF. CDR3 DNA sequence: TGCGCCAGCAGCTTGATACCTGGAGAGCAAGAGACCCAGTACTTC.

This chain links TRBV23-1 with TRBJ2-7; 7 nucleotides match TRBD1. TRBV23-1 is placed among ORFs of uncertain function. The CDR3 totals 14 residues. V was clipped by 10 bases and J by 0 bases; unmatched bases: 9. Here the CDR3 DNA reads TGCGCCAAAAGAAGTACAGGGGTCTCCTACGAGCAGTACGTC. Amino acid sequence: CAKRSTGVSYEQYV.